These 27 T cell receptor beta chains were sequenced from one sample in a study of blood T cell repertoires in COVID-19. Profiling relied on immunoSEQ multiplex PCR, and the TCRdb table lists in-frame clones only, not all of them. The table lists roughly 230,000 clones, around four fifths of them singletons. The sequenced sample was peripheral blood. The origin of the receptors is a woman aged 80 or over with COVID-19, enrolled during active disease.

V is TRBV12-3 or TRBV12-4 and J is TRBJ1-4; D gene unclear. V lost 5 bases, J lost 7 bases, and 5 bases lay in between. The CDR3 totals 11 residues. DNA of the CDR3: TGTGCCAGCAGTGCGGGTGAAAAACTGTTTTTT. The encoded protein is CASSAGEKLFF.

The chain combines TRBV4-3 with TRBJ1-6; maybe TRBD1 (5 bases). This CDR3 has 15 amino acids. Trimming cost V 3 bases and J 9 bases, with 15 bases left between them. The germline gives CDR1 LGHNA, CDR2 YSLEER. For the CDR3, the DNA is TGCGCCAGCAGCCAGGCGACAGACCGTATTTCACCCCTCCACTTT. The encoded protein is CASSQATDRISPLHF.

V and J are TRBV6-5 and TRBJ1-6; weak D call: TRBD1 (6 bases). Trimming removed 6 bases at V and 7 bases at J, with 13 bases between. The CDR3 runs 14 residues. Germline V CDR1 and CDR2: MNHEY, SVGAGI. As DNA, the CDR3 is TGTGCCAGCAGCGACAGGCGGGGGAATTCACCCCTCCACTTT. It codes for CASSDRRGNSPLHF.

The rearrangement joins TRBV9 to TRBJ2-7; D not certain. The CDR3 consists of 15 residues. Looked up from germline, CDR1 is SGDLS and CDR2 is YYNGEE. The V gene lost 0 bases and the J gene lost 1 base, with 11 bases spanning the gap. As DNA, the CDR3 is TGTGCCAGCAGCGTAGATAGTCAGGTGTCCTACGAGCAGTACGTC. This sequence encodes CASSVDSQVSYEQYV.

J is TRBJ1-2 and V is TRBV6-1; D may be TRBD1 (5 bases). The CDR3 length is 13 residues. The germline V and J ends were trimmed by 0 bases and 8 bases, with 10 bases remaining between them. Germline CDR1 MNHNS, CDR2 SASEGT. In nucleotides, the CDR3 is TGTGCCAGCAGTGAAGCATGGACACGCGGCTACACCTTC. Translated, it gives CASSEAWTRGYTF.

The genes are TRBV11-2 and TRBJ1-4; D remains ambiguous. This CDR3 is 16 amino acids long. The germline V gene has CDR1 SGHAT and CDR2 FQNNGV. V gave up 1 base and J gave up 8 bases, with 17 bases separating them. DNA of the CDR3: TGTGCCAGCAGCTTAGGGGAGACGCAAACCGGGGAAAAACTGTTTTTT. Residues: CASSLGETQTGEKLFF.

V and J are TRBV4-2 and TRBJ2-7, with 8 nucleotides matching TRBD1. There are 17 residues in the CDR3. J was trimmed by 4 bases and V by 4 bases; bases with no gene match: 15. Germline CDR1 is LGHNA and CDR2 is YNFKEQ. The CDR3 nucleotides read TGTGCCAGCAGCCGAACCATTGGCGGGACAGGTCCTTACGAGCAGTACTTC. Residues: CASSRTIGGTGPYEQYF.

The chain couples TRBV6-5 to TRBJ2-5; D possibly corresponds to TRBD1 (6 bases). Germline values: CDR1 MNHEY, CDR2 SVGAGI. V lost 7 bases and J lost 5, with 20 bases in between. This CDR3 spans 15 amino acids. DNA of the CDR3: TGTGCCAGCACCGTGGGGGCAGGGGCTGGGGAGACCCAGTACTTC. This codes for CASTVGAGAGETQYF.

This rearrangement joins TRBV6-1 to TRBJ2-7; D possibly corresponds to TRBD1 (5 bases). This CDR3 has 12 amino acids. Germline lookup yields CDR1 MNHNS and CDR2 SASEGT. Trimming pared 0 bases from V and 6 bases from J, leaving 6 bases between. The CDR3: CASSEARVEQYV. Written as DNA, the CDR3 is TGTGCCAGCAGTGAAGCCAGGGTCGAGCAGTACGTC.

This sequence joins TRBV3-1 (or the pseudogene TRBV3-2) and TRBJ1-1; maybe TRBD1 (6 bases). Trimming removed 4 bases from V and 2 bases from J, with 14 bases in between. This CDR3 comprises 15 residues. Germline lookup yields CDR1 LGHDT and CDR2 YNNKEL (reference sequence). For the CDR3, the DNA is TGTGCCAGCAGCCCGGACAGTTGGGGAAACACTGAAGCTTTCTTT. Amino acids: CASSPDSWGNTEAFF.

V is TRBV6-1 and J is TRBJ1-1; weak D call: TRBD1 (5 bases). The CDR3 covers 14 residues. From germline, CDR1 is MNHNS and CDR2 SASEGT. The V end lost 5 bases, the J end lost 4 bases, and 14 bases lay between the germline ends. The CDR3 DNA reads as TGTGCCAGCAGTCCCCAGGAGGGGCCCACTGAAGCTTTCTTT. It translates to CASSPQEGPTEAFF.

This clone has just a few counts. The V call is TRBV28, the J call TRBJ1-1, with TRBD1 identical over 7 bases. Per the germline V gene, CDR1 is MDHEN and CDR2 is SYDVKM. CDR3 size: 13 residues. The V and J ends lost 6 bases and 6 bases, in that order; junction bases with no gene match: 7. For the CDR3, the DNA is TGTGCCAGCAGCACAGGGACAGCCGCTGAAGCTTTCTTT. Amino acids: CASSTGTAAEAFF.

The chain links TRBV7-2 to TRBJ2-5; the D gene is possibly TRBD2 (7 bases). The germline V and J ends were trimmed by 0 bases and 5 bases, with 13 bases remaining between them. Germline CDR1 and CDR2: SGHTA and FQGNSA. This CDR3 region has 15 residues. This CDR3 is CASSLASRGGETQYF. Here the CDR3 DNA reads TGTGCCAGCAGCTTAGCGAGTAGGGGGGGGGAGACCCAGTACTTC.

The chain couples TRBV27 to TRBJ1-1; TRBD1 might be the D (6 bases). V gave up 6 bases and J gave up 0 bases, with 17 bases separating them. CDR3 length: 16 amino acids. The germline V gene encodes CDR1 MNHEY and CDR2 SMNVEV (reference sequence). The CDR3 region is CASSRHGQNMNTEAFF. In DNA, the CDR3 is TGTGCCAGCAGCCGCCACGGACAGAACATGAACACTGAAGCTTTCTTT.

The chain has TRBV3-1 (or the pseudogene TRBV3-2) and TRBJ2-3; 11 bases line up with TRBD2. CDR3 size: 15 residues. Losses at the gene ends were 4 bases for V and 2 bases for J; bases not matched to a gene: 2. CDR1 LGHDT and CDR2 YNNKEL come from the germline V gene (reference sequence). This CDR3 reads CASSPTSGATDTQYF. The CDR3, as DNA: TGTGCCAGCAGCCCGACTAGCGGGGCCACAGATACGCAGTATTTT.

The rearrangement links TRBV6-1 to TRBJ1-3; no definite D call. V dropped 2 bases and J dropped 2 bases, with 10 bases sitting between them. In germline, CDR1 is MNHNS, CDR2 SASEGT. The CDR3 contains 15 residues. In DNA, the CDR3 is TGTGCCAGCAGTGAAATCGGGGTGGCTGGAAACACCATATATTTT. Amino acids: CASSEIGVAGNTIYF.

The J gene is TRBJ2-7, the V gene TRBV28; no reliable D call. The germline gives CDR1 MDHEN, CDR2 SYDVKM. V lost 2 bases and J 7 bases, leaving 12 bases between the germline ends. This CDR3 contains 13 residues. The CDR3 spells CASSLQAVREQYF. CDR3 DNA: TGTGCCAGCAGTTTACAGGCTGTTAGGGAGCAGTACTTC.

This clone has more than one count but fewer than ten. J is TRBJ2-7 and V is TRBV7-9, with D hard to call. The length of the CDR3 is 12 residues. Germline-derived CDR1 and CDR2 are SEHNR and FQNEAQ (reference sequence). Trimming took 4 bases from V and 5 from J, leaving 9 bases between them. CDR3 nucleotide sequence: TGTGCCAGCAGCTCGCAGGCCAACGAGCAGTACTTC. Translating gives CASSSQANEQYF.

Of note for this clone: Germline and junction disagree at one end, which may indicate a read error. V gene TRBV6-1 combines with J gene TRBJ2-5; 10 bases fit TRBD2. Germline-derived CDR1 and CDR2 are MNHNS and SASEGT. CDR3 length equals 16 residues. CDR3 in amino acids: CASSEGLAGAQGTQYF. In nucleotides, the CDR3 is TGTGCCAGCAGTGAAGGCCTAGCGGGGGCCCAAGGGACCCAGTACTTC.

The chain combines TRBV19 with TRBJ2-2, with 8 bases identical to TRBD2. Germline CDR1 reads LNHDA; CDR2 reads SQIVND (reference sequence). The CDR3 is 16 amino acids. V was clipped by 8 bases and J by 3 bases; unmatched bases: 11. The CDR3 reads CASARGAGAYTGELFF. In DNA, the CDR3 is TGTGCCAGTGCGAGGGGAGCGGGGGCCTACACCGGGGAGCTGTTTTTT.

The chain joins TRBV19 to TRBJ2-2; 8 nucleotides match TRBD2. V trimming: 4 bases; J trimming: 5 bases; junction bases outside the gene matches: 6. In germline, CDR1 is LNHDA, CDR2 SQIVND (reference sequence). The CDR3 spans 15 residues. The CDR3 coding sequence is TGTGCCAGTAGTAAGGCGGGGGGATGGACCGGGGAGCTGTTTTTT. Its protein product is CASSKAGGWTGELFF.

The chain carries TRBV5-1 and TRBJ1-6; D might be TRBD1 (5 bases). Germline V gene sequence: CDR1 SGHRS, CDR2 YFSETQ. This CDR3 region has 16 residues. V gave up 0 bases and J gave up 8 bases, with 15 bases separating them. CDR3 region: CASSLARARSDSPLHF. The CDR3 coding sequence is TGCGCCAGCAGCTTGGCCAGGGCACGATCAGATTCACCCCTCCACTTT. The whole variable domain, filled in from reference TRBV5-1 and TRBJ1-6, reads KAGVTQTPRYLIKTRGQQVTLSCSPISGHRSVSWYQQTPGQGLQFLFEYFSETQRNKGNFPGRFSGRQFSNSRSEMNVSTLELGDSALYLCASSLARARSDSPLHFGNGTRLTVT.

CDR3 DNA sequence: TGTGCCACCAGTGCACAATTCAATCAGCCCCAGCATTTT. Protein sequence: CATSAQFNQPQHF. The chain has TRBV24-1 and TRBJ1-5; no clear D gene. V lost 5 bases to trimming and J lost 3 bases, with 7 bases between them. The CDR3 is made up of 13 amino acids. Per germline, CDR1 KGHDR and CDR2 SFDVKD.

This sequence joins TRBV11-2 and TRBJ2-5, with 13 bases aligning to TRBD2. The CDR3 extends over 15 amino acids. Losses at the gene ends were 4 bases for V and 7 bases for J; bases not matched to a gene: 6. Germline CDR1 SGHAT, CDR2 FQNNGV. CDR3 sequence (DNA): TGTGCCAGCAGCTCTGGACTAGCGGGGGCAGTGACCCAGTACTTC. Residues: CASSSGLAGAVTQYF.

This chain uses TRBV3-1 (or the pseudogene TRBV3-2) with TRBJ2-3, with 7 bases matching TRBD2. This CDR3 has 16 residues. The V segment lost 0 bases and the J segment 6 bases; nucleotides outside the gene matches: 9. Germline values: CDR1 LGHDT, CDR2 YNNKEL (reference sequence). CDR3 region: CASSQDYVGGRDTQYF. The CDR3 region has the DNA TGTGCCAGCAGCCAAGACTACGTGGGGGGGAGGGATACGCAGTATTTT.

This sequence joins TRBV5-6 and TRBJ1-2; unclear D gene. The V end lost 1 base, the J end lost 13 bases, and 17 bases lay between the germline ends. Germline V lookup: CDR1 SGHDT, CDR2 YYEEEE. This CDR3 contains 13 residues. The CDR3 loop is CASSLNVGRVGTF. Here the CDR3 DNA reads TGTGCCAGCAGCTTGAATGTCGGTAGAGTCGGCACCTTC.

CDR3 nucleotide sequence: TGTGCCAGCAGCTCCAACCGGGACAGGGACACTGAAGCTTTCTTT. This gives the protein CASSSNRDRDTEAFF. This rearrangement joins TRBV7-2 to TRBJ1-1; 9 bases agree with TRBD1. Losses at the gene ends were 4 bases for V and 3 bases for J; bases not matched to a gene: 6. This CDR3 region has 15 residues. Germline CDR1 and CDR2: SGHTA and FQGNSA. The full variable domain, in which reference TRBV7-2 and TRBJ1-1 provide the parts outside the CDR3, is GAGVSQSPSNKVTEKGKDVELRCDPISGHTALYWYRQSLGQGLEFLIYFQGNSAPDKSGLPSDRFSAERTGGSVSTLTIQRTQQEDSAVYLCASSSNRDRDTEAFFGQGTRLTVV.